This section outlines one T cell receptor (beta chain) sequence together with its context. Its antigen is undetermined. The primer mix had 60 Vbeta and 13 Jbeta primers. Sequenced by immunoSEQ multiplex PCR; TCRdb stores in-frame clones only, minus some. Among 45,000 to 65,000 clones listed, roughly 73% were seen once. The data are from a study of cytomegalovirus exposure and HLA in healthy donors. Study conclusions and caveats: Reportedly, diagnosis of cytomegalovirus status by the classifier showed high specificity and sensitivity. A later look showed TCR association rates differing by HLA locus, highest for DRB1 and lowest for HLA-C. A later analysis appeared to link common viral pathogens to several of the most significant clusters.

Trimming took off 7 bases at V and 6 bases at J, with 19 bases between the two ends. Germline CDR1 reads SQVTM; CDR2 reads ANQGSEA. This CDR3 region has 13 residues. The gene calls are TRBV29-1 and TRBJ2-7, with no clear D. Sequences were obtained from PBMCs. The sequence was obtained from a man aged 18 to 29 in good health and CMV-seronegative. CDR3 region: CSGTRPRTGEQYF. CDR3 DNA: TGCAGCGGAACCCGTCCTAGAACGGGCGAGCAGTACTTC.